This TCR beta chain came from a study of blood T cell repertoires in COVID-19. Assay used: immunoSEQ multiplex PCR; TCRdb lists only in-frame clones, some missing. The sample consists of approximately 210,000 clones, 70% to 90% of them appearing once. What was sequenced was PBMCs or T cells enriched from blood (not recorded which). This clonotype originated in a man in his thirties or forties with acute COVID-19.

The CDR3 sequence is CASTFGGRGDTQYF. DNA for the CDR3: TGTGCCAGTACCTTCGGAGGGCGAGGAGATACGCAGTATTTT. The chain joins TRBV19 to TRBJ2-3, with D tentatively TRBD2 (6 bases). This CDR3 is 14 amino acids long. Trimming pared 7 bases from V and 5 bases from J, leaving 16 bases between. Per the germline V gene, CDR1 is LNHDA and CDR2 is SQIVND (reference sequence).